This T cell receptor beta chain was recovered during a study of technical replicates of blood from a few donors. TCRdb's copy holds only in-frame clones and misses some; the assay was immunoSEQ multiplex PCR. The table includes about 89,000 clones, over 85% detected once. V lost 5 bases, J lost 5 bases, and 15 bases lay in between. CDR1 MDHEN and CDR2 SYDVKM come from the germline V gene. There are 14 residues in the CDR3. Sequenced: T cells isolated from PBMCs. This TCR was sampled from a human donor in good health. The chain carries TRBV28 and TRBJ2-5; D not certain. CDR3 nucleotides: TGTGCCAGCAGTACGCCCTTGAGAGAGGAGACCCAGTACTTC. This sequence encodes CASSTPLREETQYF.